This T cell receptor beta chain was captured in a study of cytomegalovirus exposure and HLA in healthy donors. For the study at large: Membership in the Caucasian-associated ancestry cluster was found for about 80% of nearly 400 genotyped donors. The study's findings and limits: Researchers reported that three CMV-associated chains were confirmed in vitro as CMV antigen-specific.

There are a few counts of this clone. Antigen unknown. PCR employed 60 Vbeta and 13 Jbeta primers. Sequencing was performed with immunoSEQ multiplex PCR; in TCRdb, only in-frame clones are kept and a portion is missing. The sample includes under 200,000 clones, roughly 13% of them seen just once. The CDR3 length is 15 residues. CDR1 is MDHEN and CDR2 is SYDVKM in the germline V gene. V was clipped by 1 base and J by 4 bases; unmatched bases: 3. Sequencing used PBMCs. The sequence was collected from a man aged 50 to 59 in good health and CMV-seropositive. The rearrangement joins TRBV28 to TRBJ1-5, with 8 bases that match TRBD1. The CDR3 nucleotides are TGTGCCAGCAGTTTATATGGACAGGGAAATCAGCCCCAGCATTTT. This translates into CASSLYGQGNQPQHF.